Listed below are T cell receptor beta chains from one sample, sequenced in a study of T cells after yellow fever vaccination. TCRdb ran MiXCR on the 5' RACE reads and lists one entry per CDR3 protein. The data contain more than 65,000 distinct CDR3 sequences, 10% to 15% of them singletons. The sequences come from CD8+ T cells not binding an NS4B(214-222) dextramer, sorted from PBMCs, collected 20 to 25 days after the first yellow fever vaccination. The receptors here all came from a man aged 18 to 30 who received the YFV17D yellow fever vaccine. Each CDR3 is given with its conserved first and last residue. The D gene is left open where the match is weak. Expanded clones are given a class, and other clones once, few, many or no size at all.

abundance	d_gene	j_gene	v_gene	CDR3nt	CDR3aa
NA	NA	TRBJ1-5	TRBV12-3/TRBV12-4	TGTGCCAGCAGTTTCGGGGTTCGCAATCAGCCCCAGCATTTT	CASSFGVRNQPQHF
NA	TRBD2	TRBJ2-1	TRBV4-1	TGCGCCAGCAGCCTAAAGCCCAGCGGGGGAAGGGATGAGCAGTTCTTC	CASSLKPSGGRDEQFF
once	NA	TRBJ2-3	TRBV7-9	TGTGCCAGCCCAGCCCCGGGGGCTAGCACAGATACGCAGTATTTT	CASPAPGASTDTQYF
NA	NA	TRBJ2-6	TRBV3-1	TGTGCCAGCAGCCAAGATCGGCTCTCTGGGGCCAACGTCCTGACTTTC	CASSQDRLSGANVLTF
NA	NA	TRBJ2-6	TRBV12-3/TRBV12-4	TGTGCCAGCAGCCGGACGGACACTACGGCCAACGTCCTGACTTTC	CASSRTDTTANVLTF
few	NA	TRBJ2-4	TRBV21-1	TGTGCCAGCAGCAAAGGGGGCGCAGCCAAAAACATTCAGTACTTC	CASSKGGAAKNIQYF
few	TRBD1	TRBJ1-5	TRBV6-1	TGTGCCAGCAGTGCAGGGACAGTCAATCAGCCCCAGCATTTT	CASSAGTVNQPQHF
NA	NA	TRBJ1-5	TRBV7-2	TGTGCCAGCAGCTTAGTCGTGGGTTCGGGTCAGCCCCAGCATTTT	CASSLVVGSGQPQHF
few	NA	TRBJ2-1	TRBV5-6	TGTGCCAGCAGCTTTGGAGTGGGGAATGAGCAGTTCTTC	CASSFGVGNEQFF
few	NA	TRBJ2-3	TRBV6-5	TGTGCCAGCATTTACGTTGGGGCAGATACGCAGTATTTT	CASIYVGADTQYF
many	NA	TRBJ2-1	TRBV12-3/TRBV12-4	TGTGCCAGCACCTTAACCGCCAAGCGGTACAATGAGCAGTTCTTC	CASTLTAKRYNEQFF
NA	NA	TRBJ1-2	TRBV6-4	TGTGCCAGCAGTGACAAGGCTAACTATGGCTACACCTTC	CASSDKANYGYTF
NA	NA	TRBJ2-5	TRBV23-1	TGCGCCAGTCCACGTGGGGAGACCCAGTACTTC	CASPRGETQYF
many	NA	TRBJ2-3	TRBV12-3/TRBV12-4	TGTGCCAGCAGTTTACAGATAGATACGCAGTATTTT	CASSLQIDTQYF
few	NA	TRBJ2-1	TRBV5-1	TGCGCCAGCAGCTTAGGGACATCCAGCTCCTACAATGAGCAGTTCTTC	CASSLGTSSSYNEQFF
few	NA	TRBJ2-7	TRBV6-1	TGTGCCAGCAGCGAGGGCGATCTACTAAGCTCCTACGAGCAGTACTTC	CASSEGDLLSSYEQYF
NA	TRBD1	TRBJ1-3	TRBV4-3	TGCGCCAGCAGCCAATCTACCGGGACAGCTGGAAACACCATATATTTT	CASSQSTGTAGNTIYF
NA	NA	TRBJ1-5	TRBV5-5	TGTGCCAGCAGCTTGTATACAGGCAATCAGCCCCAGCATTTT	CASSLYTGNQPQHF
NA	NA	TRBJ2-7	TRBV7-2	TGTGCCAGCAGCTTAGAGGTCTACGAGCAGTACTTC	CASSLEVYEQYF
few	NA	TRBJ2-1	TRBV5-1	TGCGCCAGCAGCTCCTACAGGGGTGGGGGGATAAATGAGCAGTTCTTC	CASSSYRGGGINEQFF
NA	NA	TRBJ2-7	TRBV9	TGTGCCAGCAGCGCCGGACTCCTTCCCGAGCAGTACTTC	CASSAGLLPEQYF
NA	TRBD1	TRBJ1-5	TRBV4-1	TGCGCCAGCAGTGTACAGGGGGCGGGACAGCCCCAGCATTTT	CASSVQGAGQPQHF
many	TRBD2	TRBJ2-7	TRBV4-2	TGTGCCAGCAGCCAAATCACCGGGACTAGCGGCTACGAGCAGTACTTC	CASSQITGTSGYEQYF
few	TRBD2	TRBJ2-1	TRBV11-2	TGTGCCAGCAGCCCGCCGGGACTAGCGGGGGGGCGTGAGCAGTTCTTC	CASSPPGLAGGREQFF
NA	TRBD1	TRBJ1-1	TRBV12-3/TRBV12-4	TGTGCCAGCAGCCGGGGACAGGTAAACACTGAAGCTTTCTTT	CASSRGQVNTEAFF
NA	NA	TRBJ2-2	TRBV7-9	TGTGCCAGCAGCGTAAACCGGGCTCAGGGTTCCGGGGAGCTGTTTTTT	CASSVNRAQGSGELFF
NA	TRBD1	TRBJ1-1	TRBV2	TGTGCCAGCAGTTGGGGACAGGGGGTCACTGAAGCTTTCTTT	CASSWGQGVTEAFF
NA	NA	TRBJ2-2	TRBV7-9	TGTGCCAGCAGCTTTAGCCGGTATTCTACCCCCGGGGAGCTGTTTTTT	CASSFSRYSTPGELFF
NA	TRBD2	TRBJ2-5	TRBV4-3	TGCGCCAGCAGCCAAGTTACGACTAGCGGGTTCCAAGAGACCCAGTACTTC	CASSQVTTSGFQETQYF
many	NA	TRBJ2-7	TRBV7-2	TGTGCCAGCAGCCCTAGTCCCTACGAGCAGTACTTC	CASSPSPYEQYF